The 7 T cell receptor beta chains below were found in one sample sequenced in a study of cytomegalovirus exposure and HLA in healthy donors. A multiplex PCR was run with 60 Vbeta primers and 13 Jbeta primers. This table comes from immunoSEQ multiplex PCR, and its TCRdb copy is limited to in-frame clones, with some not included. This sample has more than 150,000 clones, with 70% to 80% found just once. Sequenced material: PBMCs. The receptors derive from a man aged 18 to 35 in good health and CMV-seronegative.

This clone was counted a few times. The rearrangement joins TRBV6-1 to TRBJ1-2; 8 nucleotides line up with TRBD1. This CDR3 has 15 amino acids. After removal of 10 bases from V and 4 bases from J, the junction contained 14 bases not matched to a gene. From germline, CDR1 is MNHNS and CDR2 SASEGT. The CDR3 DNA is TGTGCCACCACCACAGCCCAGGGGGCACTCTATGGCTACACCTTC. This encodes CATTTAQGALYGYTF.

V gene TRBV4-2 combines with J gene TRBJ1-1; 9 nucleotides agree with TRBD1. Germline values: CDR1 LGHNA, CDR2 YNFKEQ. This CDR3 has 18 amino acids. The V and J ends lost 3 bases and 5 bases, in that order; junction bases with no gene match: 16. The DNA for the CDR3 is TGTGCCAGCAGCCAGCAAAGGGGATACAGGGGGCGTGAGACTGAAGCTTTCTTT. Its protein product is CASSQQRGYRGRETEAFF.

The chain is built from TRBV18 and TRBJ1-5; the match to TRBD1 covers 8 bases. In germline, CDR1 is KGHSH, CDR2 LQKENI. The CDR3 runs to 15 residues. V dropped 3 bases and J dropped 4; count of bases not matched to a gene: 5. The CDR3 DNA reads as TGTGCCAGCTCACCTCAGGGACAGGTTAATCAGCCCCAGCATTTT. Its protein product is CASSPQGQVNQPQHF.

The gene calls are TRBV6-5 and TRBJ2-7; a possible D gene is TRBD1 (6 bases). Germline V gene sequence: CDR1 MNHEY, CDR2 SVGAGI. The CDR3 is 13 amino acids. V lost 0 bases to trimming and J lost 6 bases, with 9 bases between them. The CDR3 nucleotides are TGTGCCAGCAGTTACTCGCGAGGGGGCGAGCAGTACTTC. This encodes CASSYSRGGEQYF.

The chain recombines TRBV18 with TRBJ1-2; 7 bases map to TRBD1. Germline CDR1 reads KGHSH; CDR2 reads LQKENI. Germline trimming cut 3 bases from V and 4 bases from J; bases unmatched to any gene: 5. The CDR3 is 14 residues long. In DNA, the CDR3 is TGTGCCAGCTCACCTGCCCGGGACAGCTATGGCTACACCTTC. Translated: CASSPARDSYGYTF.

In DNA, the CDR3 is TGTGCCAGCAGTCCCGGGACAGGGCCAGGCTATGGCTACACCTTC. Residues: CASSPGTGPGYGYTF. This chain links TRBV6-4 with TRBJ1-2; 9 positions agree with TRBD1. From germline, CDR1 is MRHNA and CDR2 SNTAGT. V shed 5 bases and J 4 bases; nucleotides not matched to a gene: 8. This CDR3 is built from 15 residues.

V gene TRBV9 combines with J gene TRBJ2-7, with TRBD1 matching 8 bases. This CDR3 is 15 amino acids long. Looked up from germline, CDR1 is SGDLS and CDR2 is YYNGEE. Trimming took 3 bases from V and 4 from J; bases not matched to a gene: 9. The CDR3 sequence is CASSEGQEIFYEQYF. The DNA of the CDR3 is TGTGCCAGCAGCGAGGGACAGGAGATTTTTTACGAGCAGTACTTC.